These T cell receptor beta chains were read from a single sample in a study of cytomegalovirus exposure and HLA in healthy donors. Sequenced by immunoSEQ multiplex PCR; TCRdb stores in-frame clones only, minus some. The table lists roughly 170,000 clones, less than 85% of them singletons, with under 5% in the top ten. Input material: PBMCs. The receptors were gathered from a young man in good health and CMV-seronegative. Each CDR3 is given without its conserved first and last residue.

length: 9
J: TRBJ1-2
V: TRBV9
CDR3: ASSARGGYT

length: 11
J: TRBJ1-6
V: TRBV6-6
CDR3: ASTGAGGSPLH

length: 10
J: TRBJ1-2
V: TRBV5-1
CDR3: ASSSSTYGYT

length: 13
J: TRBJ2-7
V: TRBV5-1
CDR3: ASSSAGRLSYEQY

length: 13
J: TRBJ2-1
V: TRBV15
CDR3: ATGLPGSREDEQF

length: 12
J: TRBJ1-2
V: TRBV7-2
CDR3: ASSFGGYNYGYT

length: 13
J: TRBJ1-2
V: TRBV6-6
CDR3: ASRGTDPLPYGYT

length: 12
J: TRBJ1-1
V: TRBV6-5
CDR3: ASSYSNRNTEAF

length: 10
J: TRBJ1-1
V: TRBV2
CDR3: ASNKQDTEAF

length: 9
J: TRBJ1-2
V: TRBV6-6
CDR3: ASSYGGGYT

length: 14
J: TRBJ2-4
V: TRBV4-1
CDR3: ASSLGQAVAKNIQY